This is a list of T cell receptor beta chains from one sample in a study of blood T cell repertoires in COVID-19. Sequenced by immunoSEQ multiplex PCR; TCRdb stores in-frame clones only, minus some. This table has 60,000 to 100,000 clones, over 85% appearing once. Sequencing was done on a sample of peripheral blood. The receptor set was obtained from a man aged 50-59 years with active COVID-19. Each CDR3 is given with its conserved first and last residue. The D gene is left open where the match is weak. Size is stated for part of the rows, as once, few or many counts, or as a class when the clone is expanded.

few | TRBJ2-7 | TRBD1 | TRBV9 | CASTKTGDSYEQYF | TGTGCCAGCACCAAAACAGGGGACTCCTACGAGCAGTACTTC
- | TRBJ2-5 | TRBD1 | TRBV5-4 | CASSLFGGQALGETQYF | TGTGCCAGCAGCTTGTTTGGGGGACAGGCGCTCGGGGAGACCCAGTACTTC
few | TRBJ1-1 | - | TRBV5-1 | CASSLAGAANMNTEAFF | TGCGCCAGCAGCTTGGCCGGAGCGGCGAATATGAACACTGAAGCTTTCTTT
- | TRBJ2-2 | - | TRBV6-1 | CASSEARNTGELFF | TGTGCCAGCAGTGAAGCTCGGAACACCGGGGAGCTGTTTTTT
- | TRBJ1-4 | - | TRBV29-1 | CSVGGGLNEKLFF | TGCAGCGTTGGGGGGGGGCTTAATGAAAAACTGTTTTTT
- | TRBJ1-6 | - | TRBV6-7 | CASSYPTPENNSPLHF | TGTGCCAGCAGTTACCCCACCCCCGAGAATAATTCACCCCTCCACTTT
- | TRBJ2-5 | TRBD1 | TRBV7-9 | CASSSRGPETQYF | TGTGCCAGCAGCTCGAGGGGGCCCGAGACCCAGTACTTC
once | TRBJ2-7 | - | TRBV7-9 | CASSFGGSGYEQYF | TGTGCCAGCAGCTTTGGAGGGTCGGGCTACGAGCAGTACTTC
- | TRBJ2-1 | - | TRBV19 | CASSMLGLTYNEQFF | TGTGCCAGTAGTATGCTGGGACTTACGTACAATGAGCAGTTCTTC
- | TRBJ2-5 | TRBD1 | TRBV5-5 | CASSFPGQQETQYF | TGTGCCAGCAGCTTTCCGGGACAGCAAGAGACCCAGTACTTC
- | TRBJ2-7 | TRBD1 | TRBV10-3 | CATGDSPYEQYF | TGTGCCACCGGGGACAGTCCCTACGAGCAGTACTTC
- | TRBJ1-2 | TRBD1 | TRBV4-1 | CASSQGDRRNYGYTF | TGCGCCAGCAGCCAAGGGGACAGGAGAAACTATGGCTACACCTTC
once | TRBJ1-3 | - | TRBV5-1 | CASSLAGVTGNTIYF | TGCGCCAGCAGCTTGGCGGGGGTAACTGGAAACACCATATATTTT
once | TRBJ2-7 | TRBD1 | TRBV2 | CARGQGATYEQYF | TGTGCCAGGGGACAGGGGGCCACCTACGAGCAGTACTTC
- | TRBJ2-1 | TRBD2 | TRBV10-2 | CASGLAGDSEQFF | TGCGCCAGCGGCCTAGCGGGAGATAGTGAGCAGTTCTTC
- | TRBJ2-5 | TRBD2 | TRBV29-1 | CSALLLAGGQETQYF | TGCAGCGCCCTCCTTCTAGCGGGAGGGCAAGAGACCCAGTACTTC
- | TRBJ2-7 | TRBD1 | TRBV9 | CASSPSGGQSYEQYF | TGTGCCAGCAGTCCCTCAGGGGGCCAATCCTACGAGCAGTACTTC
- | TRBJ2-5 | TRBD2 | TRBV10-2 | CASSLGRREGQETQYF | TGCGCCAGCAGCCTGGGGAGGCGGGAGGGCCAAGAGACCCAGTACTTC
- | TRBJ2-7 | TRBD1 | TRBV28 | CASSLWGTGAREQYF | TGTGCCAGCAGTTTATGGGGGACAGGGGCCCGTGAGCAGTACTTC
- | TRBJ2-1 | - | TRBV19 | CASRASVRTWGGNSYNEQFF | TGTGCCAGTAGGGCATCAGTACGAACATGGGGGGGCAACTCCTACAATGAGCAGTTCTTC
- | TRBJ2-3 | - | TRBV4-1 | CASSQVAGTTDTQYF | TGCGCCAGCAGCCAAGTGGCGGGGACCACAGATACGCAGTATTTT
- | TRBJ2-1 | - | TRBV4-2 | CASRRHWAGYNEQFF | TGTGCCAGCAGACGACACTGGGCGGGGTACAATGAGCAGTTCTTC
- | TRBJ1-1 | - | TRBV19 | CASTDSNEENTEAFF | TGTGCCAGTACCGATTCAAACGAGGAGAACACTGAAGCTTTCTTT
- | TRBJ2-1 | - | TRBV6-1 | CASSENGDEQFF | TGTGCCAGCAGTGAGAACGGGGATGAGCAGTTCTTC
once | TRBJ1-6 | TRBD1 | TRBV30 | CAWMGQLNSPLHF | TGTGCCTGGATGGGACAGCTTAATTCACCCCTCCACTTT
- | TRBJ1-1 | - | TRBV2 | CASSDITESNTEAFF | TGTGCCAGCAGTGACATCACAGAATCGAACACTGAAGCTTTCTTT
many | TRBJ2-7 | TRBD2 | TRBV10-1 | CASSEDGRHEQYF | TGCGCCAGCAGTGAGGACGGGAGGCACGAGCAGTACTTC
- | TRBJ2-5 | TRBD2 | TRBV28 | CASSSTLFKREGRETQYF | TGTGCCAGCAGTTCCACCCTTTTCAAGAGGGAGGGCCGGGAGACCCAGTACTTC
- | TRBJ2-5 | TRBD2 | TRBV6-5 | CASSYSILAGGTQYF | TGTGCCAGCAGTTACTCGATCCTAGCGGGCGGGACCCAGTACTTC
- | TRBJ2-1 | - | TRBV12-5 | CASGSGTLRNEQFF | TGTGCTAGTGGTTCCGGGACTCTTCGCAATGAGCAGTTCTTC
- | TRBJ2-5 | TRBD1 | TRBV11-3 | CASSLDRGPQETQYF | TGTGCCAGCAGCTTAGACAGGGGGCCTCAAGAGACCCAGTACTTC
- | TRBJ2-1 | - | TRBV28 | CASSLPPPGYNEQFF | TGTGCCAGCAGTCTACCCCCACCGGGGTACAATGAGCAGTTCTTC
- | TRBJ2-7 | - | TRBV5-6 | CASSLGTLEQYF | TGTGCCAGCAGCTTGGGGACTTTAGAGCAGTACTTC
few | TRBJ1-6 | - | TRBV7-6 | CASSYRDNSPLHF | TGTGCCAGCAGTTACAGGGATAATTCACCCCTCCACTTT
- | TRBJ1-1 | - | TRBV6-5 | CASSYSFGQLNTEAFF | TGTGCCAGCAGTTACTCGTTCGGACAGCTAAACACTGAAGCTTTCTTT
- | TRBJ1-2 | TRBD1 | TRBV27 | CASSRGQGGPGYGYTF | TGTGCCAGCAGCCGTGGACAGGGGGGCCCTGGCTATGGCTACACCTTC
- | TRBJ1-3 | - | TRBV6-1 | CASSEVGSGNTIYF | TGTGCCAGCAGTGAAGTCGGCTCTGGAAACACCATATATTTT
- | TRBJ2-7 | TRBD1 | TRBV5-4 | CASGVDRVGEQYF | TGTGCCAGTGGGGTTGACAGGGTTGGGGAGCAGTACTTC
- | TRBJ1-3 | - | TRBV21-1 | CASSQSGAGNTIYF | TGTGCCAGCAGCCAGAGCGGGGCAGGAAACACCATATATTTT
- | TRBJ1-1 | TRBD1 | TRBV18 | CASTRQGANTEAFF | TGTGCCAGCACCCGACAGGGAGCCAACACTGAAGCTTTCTTT
- | TRBJ1-5 | - | TRBV28 | CASSFSVRGGNQPQHF | TGTGCCAGCAGTTTTAGCGTTAGGGGAGGGAATCAGCCCCAGCATTTT
- | TRBJ1-6 | - | TRBV27 | CASSLSQQGQGSPLHF | TGTGCCAGCAGTTTATCCCAGCAGGGTCAAGGTTCACCCCTCCACTTT
- | TRBJ2-7 | TRBD1 | TRBV4-1 | CASSQVGQGNEQYF | TGCGCCAGCAGCCAAGTGGGACAGGGGAACGAGCAGTACTTC
- | TRBJ2-7 | TRBD1 | TRBV7-9 | CASSEHVGTGGSAGQYF | TGTGCCAGCAGCGAACATGTCGGGACAGGGGGCTCCGCTGGGCAGTACTTC
- | TRBJ2-1 | - | TRBV9 | CASSVAGTANEQFF | TGTGCCAGCAGCGTAGCGGGGACTGCCAATGAGCAGTTCTTC
- | TRBJ2-5 | TRBD1 | TRBV5-4 | CASSRTGGAGETQYF | TGTGCCAGCAGCCGGACAGGGGGCGCGGGAGAGACCCAGTACTTC
- | TRBJ2-5 | TRBD2 | TRBV3-1/TRBV3-2 | CASSRTRTAGVGETQYF | TGTGCCAGCAGCCGCACGAGGACTGCGGGAGTTGGGGAGACCCAGTACTTC
- | TRBJ2-5 | - | TRBV7-8 | CASSPRPGGETQYF | TGTGCCAGCAGCCCACGGCCAGGAGGAGAGACCCAGTACTTC
- | TRBJ1-6 | - | TRBV4-1 | CASSQDPPDRYSPLHF | TGCGCCAGCAGCCAAGATCCGCCAGACAGGTATTCACCCCTCCACTTT
- | TRBJ1-2 | - | TRBV30 | CAWSHRFVGYTF | TGTGCCTGGAGTCACAGGTTTGTTGGCTACACCTTC
- | TRBJ2-3 | TRBD2 | TRBV6-5 | CASSYLAGGTDTQYF | TGTGCCAGCAGTTACTTAGCGGGGGGCACAGATACGCAGTATTTT
- | TRBJ2-1 | TRBD1 | TRBV5-1 | CASSLVPPGQGVSEQFF | TGCGCCAGCAGCTTGGTACCACCGGGACAGGGGGTAAGTGAGCAGTTCTTC